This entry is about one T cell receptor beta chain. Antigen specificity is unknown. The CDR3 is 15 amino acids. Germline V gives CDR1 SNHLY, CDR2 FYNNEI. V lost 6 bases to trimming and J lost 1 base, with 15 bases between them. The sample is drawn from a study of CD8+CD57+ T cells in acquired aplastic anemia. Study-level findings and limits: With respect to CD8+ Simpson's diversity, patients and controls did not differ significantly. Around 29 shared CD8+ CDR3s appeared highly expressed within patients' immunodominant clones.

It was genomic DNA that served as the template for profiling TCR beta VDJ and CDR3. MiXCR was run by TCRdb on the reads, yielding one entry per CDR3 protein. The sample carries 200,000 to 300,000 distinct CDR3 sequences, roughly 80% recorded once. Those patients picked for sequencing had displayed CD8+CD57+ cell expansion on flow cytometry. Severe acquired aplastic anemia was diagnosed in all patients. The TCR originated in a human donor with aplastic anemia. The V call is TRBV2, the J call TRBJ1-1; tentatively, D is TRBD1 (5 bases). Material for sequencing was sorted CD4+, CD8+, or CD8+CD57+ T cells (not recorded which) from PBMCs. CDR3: CASSVGLTENTEAFF. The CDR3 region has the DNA TGTGCCAGCAGCGTCGGGCTGACAGAGAACACTGAAGCTTTCTTT.